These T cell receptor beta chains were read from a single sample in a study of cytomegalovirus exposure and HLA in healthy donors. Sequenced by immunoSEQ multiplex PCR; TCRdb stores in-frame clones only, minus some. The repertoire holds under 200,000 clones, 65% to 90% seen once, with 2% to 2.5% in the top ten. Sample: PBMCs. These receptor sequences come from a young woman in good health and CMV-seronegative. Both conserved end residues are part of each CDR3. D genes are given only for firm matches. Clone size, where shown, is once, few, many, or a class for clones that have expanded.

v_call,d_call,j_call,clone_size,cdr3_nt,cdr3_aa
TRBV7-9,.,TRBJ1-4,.,TGTGCCGCCACCCCGCAGTCGGGGGAAAAACTGTTTTTT,CAATPQSGEKLFF
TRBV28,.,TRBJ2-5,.,TGTGCCAGCAGTTTAGCGACCCGCGGCGGGGAGACCCAGTACTTC,CASSLATRGGETQYF
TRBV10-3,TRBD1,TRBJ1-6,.,TGTGCCATCAGCGTGACAGGGCCTGATAATTCACCCCTCCACTTT,CAISVTGPDNSPLHF
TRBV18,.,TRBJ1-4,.,TGTGCCAGCTCACCACCGAACAGGGTGGCAACTAATGAAAAACTGTTTTTT,CASSPPNRVATNEKLFF
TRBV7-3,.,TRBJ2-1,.,TGTGCCAGCAGCTTGGTTCTAGGAGGGACCTACAATGAGCAGTTCTTC,CASSLVLGGTYNEQFF
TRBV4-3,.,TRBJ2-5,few,TGCGCCAGCAGCCAAGATCGAGGCGGCCAAGAGACCCAGTACTTC,CASSQDRGGQETQYF
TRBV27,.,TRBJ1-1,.,TGTGCCAGCAGTTTCGGGACAAATATGAACACTGAAGCTTTCTTT,CASSFGTNMNTEAFF
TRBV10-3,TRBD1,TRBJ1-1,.,TGTGCCATCAGTGGAACCGGGACAGAACTGAACACTGAAGCTTTCTTT,CAISGTGTELNTEAFF
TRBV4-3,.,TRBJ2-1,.,TGCGCCAGCAGCCAAGATTGGGGCGACAATGAGCAGTTCTTC,CASSQDWGDNEQFF
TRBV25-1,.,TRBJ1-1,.,TGTGCCAGCAGTGTTTGGACAGCGAACACTGAAGCTTTCTTT,CASSVWTANTEAFF
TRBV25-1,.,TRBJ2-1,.,TGTGCCAGCAGTGATCCGGGCGCGGGAAATGAGCAGTTCTTC,CASSDPGAGNEQFF
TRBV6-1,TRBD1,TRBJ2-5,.,TGTGCCAGCACCCCGGGACAGAGATGGGAGACCCAGTACTTC,CASTPGQRWETQYF
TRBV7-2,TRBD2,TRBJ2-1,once,TGTGCCAGCAGCTTGAGCGGGAGGGCCTACAATGAGCAGTTCTTC,CASSLSGRAYNEQFF
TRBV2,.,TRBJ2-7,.,TGTGCCAGCAGCAGGACTGGTTACGAGCAGTACTTC,CASSRTGYEQYF
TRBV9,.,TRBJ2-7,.,TGTGCCAGCAGCGTAGACAGTTACTCCTACGAGCAGTACTTC,CASSVDSYSYEQYF
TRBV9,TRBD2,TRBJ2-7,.,TGTGCCAGCAGCGGCAGACTAGCGGACTACGAGCAGTACTTC,CASSGRLADYEQYF
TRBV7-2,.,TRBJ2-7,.,TGTGCCAGCAGCCCCTCCCCATTGATGACTGGCGAGCAGTACTTC,CASSPSPLMTGEQYF
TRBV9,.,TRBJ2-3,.,TGTGCCAGCAGCGTAGAGGGTGGGGGGGATACGCAGTATTTT,CASSVEGGGDTQYF
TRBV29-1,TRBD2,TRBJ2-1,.,TGCAGCTCCTGGGGGGGGTATGAGCAGTTCTTC,CSSWGGYEQFF
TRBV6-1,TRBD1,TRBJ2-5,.,TGTGCCAGCAGTGAACCAAACAGGGGAGAAGAGACCCAGTACTTC,CASSEPNRGEETQYF
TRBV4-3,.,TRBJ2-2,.,TGCGCCAGCAGCCAAGCCTTTGGGGGGACCGGGGAGCTGTTTTTT,CASSQAFGGTGELFF
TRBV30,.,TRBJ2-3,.,TGTGCCTGGGTTCAGGGGAGCTACACAGATACGCAGTATTTT,CAWVQGSYTDTQYF
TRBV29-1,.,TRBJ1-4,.,TGCAGCGGCCGGACAGCTGAAAAACTGTTTTTT,CSGRTAEKLFF
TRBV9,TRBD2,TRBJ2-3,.,TGTGCCAGCAGCGTAGTAGCTAGCGGGGGGGATACGCAGTATTTT,CASSVVASGGDTQYF
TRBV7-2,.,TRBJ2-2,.,TGTGCCAGCAGCTCAGTGAGGGCGAACACCGGGGAGCTGTTTTTT,CASSSVRANTGELFF
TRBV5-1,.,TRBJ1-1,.,TGCGCCAGCAGCCTCGAAACCCCGCGGAACACTGAAGCTTTCTTT,CASSLETPRNTEAFF
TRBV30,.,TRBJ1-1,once,TGTGCTCTCCGGGGGGAGGGCACTGAAGCTTTCTTT,CALRGEGTEAFF
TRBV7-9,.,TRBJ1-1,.,TGTGCCAGCAGGCGAGGAGCTGAAGCTTTCTTT,CASRRGAEAFF
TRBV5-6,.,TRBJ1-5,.,TGTGCCAGCAGCTACCTCAGTGACAATCAGCCCCAGCATTTT,CASSYLSDNQPQHF
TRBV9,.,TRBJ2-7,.,TGTGCCAGCAGCTCGGAGAGCCTTGACGAGCAGTACTTC,CASSSESLDEQYF
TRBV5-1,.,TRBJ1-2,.,TGCGCCAGCAGGCACGACAGGAACTATGGCTACACCTTC,CASRHDRNYGYTF
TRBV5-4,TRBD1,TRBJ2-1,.,TGTGCCAGCAGCCCGTTAACAGGGGGCTCCTACAATGAGCAGTTCTTC,CASSPLTGGSYNEQFF
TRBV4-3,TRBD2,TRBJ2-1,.,TGCGCCAGCAGCCAATGGGAGGGTCACTCAACTGAGCAGTTCTTC,CASSQWEGHSTEQFF
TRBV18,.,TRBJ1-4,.,TGTGCCAGCTCACCAGGGGGCGAAAAACTGTTTTTT,CASSPGGEKLFF
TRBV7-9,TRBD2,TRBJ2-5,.,TGTGCCAGCAGCCAGACTAGCGGGAGAACAGGAGAGACCCAGTACTTC,CASSQTSGRTGETQYF
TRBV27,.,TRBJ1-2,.,TGTGCCAGCAGTTACACAGGGAGTAATGGCTACACCTTC,CASSYTGSNGYTF
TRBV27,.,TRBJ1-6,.,TGTGCCAGCAGTTTATCCGGACAGTATAATTCACCCCTCCACTTT,CASSLSGQYNSPLHF
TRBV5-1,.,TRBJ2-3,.,TGCGCCAGCAGCTCTGCTACTAGCACAGATACGCAGTATTTT,CASSSATSTDTQYF
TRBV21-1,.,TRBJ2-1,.,TGTGCCAGCCCCGACAGGGGGGCCTACAATGAGCAGTTCTTC,CASPDRGAYNEQFF
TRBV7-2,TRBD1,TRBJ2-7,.,TGTGCCAGCACCCTTTTCGGGACAGGGGCCTACGAGCAGTACTTC,CASTLFGTGAYEQYF
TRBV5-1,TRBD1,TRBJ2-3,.,TGCGCCAGCAGCTTGCGGCAGGGGGCAGCAGATACGCAGTATTTT,CASSLRQGAADTQYF
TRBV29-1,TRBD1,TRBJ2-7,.,TGCAGCGTTGAAGAGGGACAGGGGTCAGGCGAGCAGTACTTC,CSVEEGQGSGEQYF
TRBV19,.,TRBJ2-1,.,TGTGCCAGTACCTTGGACTCCCTCTCCTACAATGAGCAGTTCTTC,CASTLDSLSYNEQFF
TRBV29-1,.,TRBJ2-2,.,TGCAGCGTCGTACAACCGGGTCACCTAAACACCGGGGAGCTGTTTTTT,CSVVQPGHLNTGELFF
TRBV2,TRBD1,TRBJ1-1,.,TGTGCCAGCAGTGAGGGACAGGGGGCCCCCTACACTGAAGCTTTCTTT,CASSEGQGAPYTEAFF
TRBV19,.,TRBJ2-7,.,TGTGCCAGTAGTATCGTCAGCTCCTACGAGCAGTACTTC,CASSIVSSYEQYF
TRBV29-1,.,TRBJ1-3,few,TGCAGCGTTGCTTCGGGGAACACCATATATTTT,CSVASGNTIYF
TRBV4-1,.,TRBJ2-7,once,TGCGCCAGCAGCCAACCTACAAAGGGGGCGGGGAACGAGCAGTACTTC,CASSQPTKGAGNEQYF
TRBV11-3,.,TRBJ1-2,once,TGTGCCAGCAGCGTAAGGACAGCCATTAACTATGGCTACACCTTC,CASSVRTAINYGYTF
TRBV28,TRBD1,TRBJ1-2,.,TGTGCCAGCAGTACAGGACAGGGGGCGAAAGGCTACACCTTC,CASSTGQGAKGYTF
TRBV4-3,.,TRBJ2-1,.,TGCGCCAGCAGCCATAGAAGAGAGACCTACAATGAGCAGTTCTTC,CASSHRRETYNEQFF
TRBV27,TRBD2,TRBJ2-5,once,TGTGCCAGCAGTTTCGCTCCAACCGACCTCCTAGCGGGAGGACCAGAGACCCAGTACTTC,CASSFAPTDLLAGGPETQYF